The 27 T cell receptor beta chains reported below all come from one sample, sequenced in a study of T cell responses to AZD1222 COVID-19 vaccine. Clones were sequenced by immunoSEQ multiplex PCR, and TCRdb holds only the in-frame ones, with some missing. Seen here are roughly 100,000 clones, roughly 86% observed once, and the top ten hold 3.3%. The source was peripheral blood, collected 28 days after the second dose of the MenACWY control vaccine. Receptor source: an adult who received the MenACWY meningococcal vaccine as a control.

CDR3: CASSSTGAPNYGYTF. As DNA, the CDR3 is TGTGCCAGCAGTTCTACAGGGGCCCCTAACTATGGCTACACCTTC. The rearrangement uses TRBV6-5 and TRBJ1-2; 7 positions agree with TRBD1. The CDR3 is made up of 15 amino acids. Trimming cost V 4 bases and J 0 bases; bases outside gene matches: 5. Germline V lookup: CDR1 MNHEY, CDR2 SVGAGI.

This rearrangement joins TRBV27 to TRBJ1-1; no definite D call. The V and J ends lost 6 bases and 0 bases respectively, with 14 bases between them. Germline V lookup: CDR1 MNHEY, CDR2 SMNVEV (reference sequence). The length of the CDR3 is 15 residues. The CDR3 region is CASSTLVQMNTEAFF. The CDR3, as DNA: TGTGCCAGCAGCACCTTAGTACAGATGAACACTGAAGCTTTCTTT.

The chain has TRBV9 and TRBJ1-3; perhaps TRBD1 as D (5 bases). The CDR3 has 15 residues. Trimming removed 0 bases from V and 8 bases from J, with 15 bases in between. CDR1 and CDR2 (germline): SGDLS, YYNGEE. The CDR3 loop is CASSVGAGRTDTIYF. The CDR3 DNA reads TGTGCCAGCAGCGTAGGGGCAGGGAGGACTGACACCATATATTTT.

J is TRBJ1-3 and V is TRBV25-1; 10 nucleotides line up with TRBD1. Germline trimming cut 8 bases from V and 3 bases from J; bases unmatched to any gene: 16. Germline CDR1 is MGHDK and CDR2 is SYGVNS. CDR3 length equals 18 residues. This chain's CDR3 is CASPNKDRDRGCGNTIYF. Written as DNA, the CDR3 is TGTGCCAGCCCAAATAAAGACAGGGACAGGGGTTGTGGAAACACCATATATTTT. Complete variable domain (other parts from reference TRBV25-1 and TRBJ1-3): EADIYQTPRYLVIGTGKKITLECSQTMGHDKMYWYQQDPGMELHLIHYSYGVNSTEKGDLSSESTVSRIRTEHFPLTLESARPSHTSQYLCASPNKDRDRGCGNTIYFGEGSWLTVV.

The rearrangement uses TRBV9 and TRBJ1-6; no firm D call. The CDR3 spans 14 residues. CDR1 is SGDLS, CDR2 YYNGEE, per germline. The germline V and J ends were trimmed by 0 bases and 5 bases, with 6 bases remaining between them. The CDR3 loop is CASSVGGDNSPLHF. The DNA for the CDR3 is TGTGCCAGCAGCGTAGGTGGGGATAATTCACCCCTCCACTTT. The whole variable domain, filled in from reference TRBV9 and TRBJ1-6, reads DSGVTQTPKHLITATGQRVTLRCSPRSGDLSVYWYQQSLDQGLQFLIQYYNGEERAKGNILERFSAQQFPDLHSELNLSSLELGDSALYFCASSVGGDNSPLHFGNGTRLTVT.

The rearrangement uses TRBV7-2 and TRBJ2-7; a weak D match, TRBD1 (6 bases). Deletions cut 3 bases from V and 4 bases from J, with 13 bases between. The CDR3 has 14 amino acids. CDR1 SGHTA and CDR2 FQGNSA come from the germline V gene. DNA of the CDR3: TGTGCCAGCAGCTTTAGGACAGCCACTTACGAGCAGTACTTC. Its translation is CASSFRTATYEQYF.

The V call is TRBV7-2, the J call TRBJ1-1; 9 positions match TRBD1. Germline assignment: CDR1 SGHTA and CDR2 FQGNSA. With V trimmed by 2 bases and J by 7 bases, 8 bases remained unmatched. The CDR3 runs to 15 residues. In nucleotides, the CDR3 is TGTGCCAGCAGCTTAAGGGGACAGGGAAGCATTGAAGCTTTCTTT. As protein: CASSLRGQGSIEAFF.

The chain employs TRBV28 and TRBJ1-4; no reliable D call. The CDR3 has 14 amino acids. Germline CDR1 reads MDHEN; CDR2 reads SYDVKM. The germline V and J ends were trimmed by 2 bases and 8 bases, with 12 bases remaining between them. The CDR3 region is CASSLMGIREKLFF. The DNA of the CDR3 is TGTGCCAGCAGTTTAATGGGGATTAGGGAAAAACTGTTTTTT.

This chain joins TRBV5-1 and TRBJ1-2; D perhaps matches TRBD1 (6 bases). The CDR3 is made up of 15 amino acids. V lost 1 base to trimming and J lost 5 bases, with 15 bases between them. Germline CDR1 and CDR2: SGHRS and YFSETQ. The CDR3 nucleotides are TGCGCCAGCAGCTTGACATTCGGACAGTTATATGGCTACACCTTC. Residues: CASSLTFGQLYGYTF. Complete variable domain (other parts from reference TRBV5-1 and TRBJ1-2): KAGVTQTPRYLIKTRGQQVTLSCSPISGHRSVSWYQQTPGQGLQFLFEYFSETQRNKGNFPGRFSGRQFSNSRSEMNVSTLELGDSALYLCASSLTFGQLYGYTFGSGTRLTVV.

This chain connects TRBV30 to TRBJ2-7; D ambiguous. CDR3 length: 12 residues. V shed 3 bases and J shed 6 bases, with 12 bases lying between them. The germline gives CDR1 GTSNPN, CDR2 SVGIG (reference sequence). CDR3 loop: CAWRQTLTEQYF. Here the CDR3 DNA reads TGTGCCTGGAGACAGACTTTAACCGAGCAGTACTTC.

As DNA, the CDR3 is TGTGCCAGCAGAGGGACTAGCGGGTCCATCGAGCAGTACTTC. This gives the protein CASRGTSGSIEQYF. The genes are TRBV6-5 and TRBJ2-7; 12 positions match TRBD2. Germline V gives CDR1 MNHEY, CDR2 SVGAGI. This CDR3 comprises 14 residues. V lost 6 bases and J lost 6; bases outside the gene matches: 6.

This chain links TRBV14 with TRBJ1-2, with 8 bases lining up with TRBD1. The CDR3 is 15 residues long. Per germline, CDR1 SGHDN and CDR2 FVKESK. V shed 0 bases, J shed 4 bases, and the junction held 4 bases outside the gene matches. CDR3 sequence: CASSQERTGSYGYTF. CDR3 coding DNA: TGTGCCAGCAGCCAAGAACGGACAGGGTCCTATGGCTACACCTTC.

The CDR3 nucleotides are TGTGCCAGCTCACCTTCCTGGAAAGGGGGTAGCACAGATACGCAGTATTTT. This encodes CASSPSWKGGSTDTQYF. This chain uses TRBV18 with TRBJ2-3; possibly TRBD1 for D (6 bases). The CDR3 is 17 amino acids. The V gene's germline CDR1 is KGHSH and CDR2 LQKENI. Trimming pared 3 bases from V and 0 bases from J, leaving 16 bases between. Filled out from reference TRBV18 and TRBJ2-3, the complete variable domain reads NAGVMQNPRHLVRRRGQEARLRCSPMKGHSHVYWYRQLPEEGLKFMVYLQKENIIDESGMPKERFSAEFPKEGPSILRIQQVVRGDSAAYFCASSPSWKGGSTDTQYFGPGTRLTVL.

The rearrangement uses TRBV25-1 and TRBJ2-3; D possibly corresponds to TRBD1 (5 bases). This CDR3 is 14 amino acids long. Germline CDR1 and CDR2: MGHDK and SYGVNS. V was pared by 1 base and J by 4 bases, with 9 bases between. The CDR3 sequence: CASSESIGADTQYF. The CDR3 DNA reads TGTGCCAGCAGTGAATCCATAGGGGCAGATACGCAGTATTTT. Full variable domain (remainder filled in from reference TRBV25-1 and TRBJ2-3): EADIYQTPRYLVIGTGKKITLECSQTMGHDKMYWYQQDPGMELHLIHYSYGVNSTEKGDLSSESTVSRIRTEHFPLTLESARPSHTSQYLCASSESIGADTQYFGPGTRLTVL.

V gene TRBV2 combines with J gene TRBJ2-7, with a possible D match to TRBD1 (5 bases). Germline loops: CDR1 SNHLY, CDR2 FYNNEI. The CDR3 is made up of 14 amino acids. With 6 bases removed from V and 2 bases from J, the gap between germline ends came to 14 bases. The CDR3 bases are TGTGCCAGCAGACCTACGACAGACACCTACGAGCAGTACTTC. It yields the protein CASRPTTDTYEQYF.

The rearrangement uses TRBV2 and TRBJ2-7; the D call may be TRBD1 or TRBD2 (5 bases each). Per the germline V gene, CDR1 is SNHLY and CDR2 is FYNNEI. This CDR3 has 13 amino acids. V gave up 5 bases and J gave up 7 bases, with 15 bases separating them. Written as DNA, the CDR3 is TGTGCCAGCAGTCGGGACCGAGCTGCTGAGCAGTACTTC. Translation gives CASSRDRAAEQYF.

This clone was observed a single time. J is TRBJ1-5 and V is TRBV11-2; D may be TRBD1 (6 bases). Trimming removed 3 bases from V and 5 bases from J, with 14 bases in between. The length of the CDR3 is 15 residues. Germline V lookup: CDR1 SGHAT, CDR2 FQNNGV. CDR3 sequence reads: CASSFPYREHQPQHF. CDR3 nucleotide sequence: TGTGCCAGCAGCTTCCCGTACAGGGAGCATCAGCCCCAGCATTTT.

The genes are TRBV6-5 and TRBJ1-5, with D unclear. CDR3 length equals 15 residues. V was trimmed by 0 bases and J by 4 bases, leaving 10 bases between them. CDR1 and CDR2 (germline): MNHEY, SVGAGI. The CDR3 nucleotides are TGTGCCAGCAGTTACTCTTGGCCGGCAAATCAGCCCCAGCATTTT. Protein: CASSYSWPANQPQHF.

The chain uses TRBV10-2 and TRBJ1-4; a possible D gene is TRBD1 (5 bases). V lost 3 bases and J lost 7, with 6 bases in between. The CDR3 runs to 12 residues. Germline loops: CDR1 WSHSY, CDR2 SAAADI. The CDR3 bases are TGCGCCAGCAGTGAAAGGGGTGAAAAACTGTTTTTT. Translation gives CASSERGEKLFF.

The V call is TRBV11-2, the J call TRBJ2-3, with 15 bases fitting TRBD2. Germline lookup yields CDR1 SGHAT and CDR2 FQNNGV. After removal of 0 bases from V and 6 bases from J, the junction contained 7 bases not matched to a gene. The CDR3 covers 18 residues. The CDR3 protein is CASSLEGLAGGRSDTQYF. The CDR3 coding sequence is TGTGCCAGCAGCTTAGAGGGACTAGCGGGGGGCCGCAGCGATACGCAGTATTTT.

V gene TRBV12-3 or TRBV12-4 combines with J gene TRBJ1-1; D might be TRBD1 (5 bases). The CDR3 runs 13 residues. V was cut by 3 bases and J by 1 base, with 6 bases left in between. The CDR3 sequence is CASSFGGNTEAFF. Written as DNA, the CDR3 is TGTGCCAGCAGTTTTGGGGGGAACACTGAAGCTTTCTTT.

The genes are TRBV7-2 and TRBJ2-5, with a tentative D call TRBD2 (6 bases). CDR1 SGHTA and CDR2 FQGNSA come from the germline V gene. The CDR3 covers 15 residues. V lost 4 bases, J lost 7 bases, and 19 bases lay in between. This CDR3 reads CASSSPGTPGGTQYF. CDR3 bases: TGTGCCAGCAGCTCACCCGGGACTCCCGGTGGGACCCAGTACTTC.

The J gene is TRBJ2-7, the V gene TRBV6-5; 8 bases fit TRBD2. CDR3 length: 13 amino acids. Looked up from germline, CDR1 is MNHEY and CDR2 is SVGAGI. Trimming took 0 bases from V and 5 from J; bases not matched to a gene: 0. CDR3 nucleotide sequence: TGTGCCAGCAGTTACTCGACTAGCGACGAGCAGTACTTC. This gives the protein CASSYSTSDEQYF.

The V and J genes are TRBV5-1 and TRBJ2-2; 7 nucleotides line up with TRBD1. The CDR3 runs 13 residues. With 4 bases clipped from V and 8 bases from J, the junction kept 5 bases outside the gene matches. Germline V gene data show CDR1 as SGHRS and CDR2 as YFSETQ. CDR3 bases: TGCGCCAGCAGCCAGACAGGGTCAGGGGAGCTGTTTTTT. Amino acids: CASSQTGSGELFF.

Only one count was recorded for this clone. Relative to the germline gene, one junction end is altered; a read error may explain this. The rearrangement joins TRBV11-3 to TRBJ2-1; 14 bases are a match to TRBD2. This CDR3 is 20 amino acids long. The germline V gene encodes CDR1 SGHNT and CDR2 YENEEA. CDR3: CASSSGDPGLAGAPYDEQFF. CDR3 in DNA: TGTGCCAGCAGCTCGGGAGATCCGGGACTAGCGGGGGCCCCCTACGATGAGCAGTTCTTC.

V usage is TRBV28 and J usage is TRBJ2-5; TRBD1 or TRBD2 may be the D gene (5 bases each). The CDR3 contains 14 residues. Trimming pared 2 bases from V and 7 bases from J, leaving 14 bases between. The V gene's germline CDR1 is MDHEN and CDR2 SYDVKM. CDR3: CASSLGGRLWTQYF. CDR3 coding DNA: TGTGCCAGCAGTTTAGGGGGAAGGCTTTGGACCCAGTACTTC.

The sample holds a few counts of this clone. The chain couples TRBV4-1 to TRBJ2-7, with 10 nucleotides matching TRBD2. J gave up 9 bases and V 1 base, and 9 bases lay outside the gene matches. Germline CDR1 MGHRA, CDR2 YSYEKL. The CDR3 sequence is 15 residues long. The CDR3 nucleotides are TGCGCCAGCAGCCAAGGTTGGCTAGCGGGGGCCGGGCAGTACTTC. This sequence encodes CASSQGWLAGAGQYF.